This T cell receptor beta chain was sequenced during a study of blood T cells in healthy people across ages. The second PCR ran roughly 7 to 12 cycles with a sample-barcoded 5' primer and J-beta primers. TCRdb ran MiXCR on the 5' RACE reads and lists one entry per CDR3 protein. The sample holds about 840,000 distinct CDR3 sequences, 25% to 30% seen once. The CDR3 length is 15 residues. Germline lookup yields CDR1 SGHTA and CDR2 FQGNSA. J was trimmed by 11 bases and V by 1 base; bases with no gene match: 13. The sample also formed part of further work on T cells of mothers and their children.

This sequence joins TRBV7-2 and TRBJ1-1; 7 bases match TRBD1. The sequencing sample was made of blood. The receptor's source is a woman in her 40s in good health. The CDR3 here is CASSLVGTASDNAFF. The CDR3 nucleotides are TGTGCCAGCAGCTTAGTCGGGACAGCTTCTGATAATGCTTTCTTT.